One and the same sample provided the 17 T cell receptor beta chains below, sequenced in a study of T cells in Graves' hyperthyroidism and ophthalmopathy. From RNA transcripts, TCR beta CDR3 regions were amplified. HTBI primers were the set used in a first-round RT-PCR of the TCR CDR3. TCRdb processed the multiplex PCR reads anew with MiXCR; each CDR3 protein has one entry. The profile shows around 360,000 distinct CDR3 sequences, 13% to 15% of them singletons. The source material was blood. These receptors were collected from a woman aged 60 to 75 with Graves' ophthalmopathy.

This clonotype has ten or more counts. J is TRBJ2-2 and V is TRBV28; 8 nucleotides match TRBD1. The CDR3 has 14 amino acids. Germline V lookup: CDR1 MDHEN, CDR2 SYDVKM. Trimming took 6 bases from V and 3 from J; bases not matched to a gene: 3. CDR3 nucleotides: TGTGCCAGCAGGCCAGGGGGCCACACCGGGGAGCTGTTTTTT. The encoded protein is CASRPGGHTGELFF. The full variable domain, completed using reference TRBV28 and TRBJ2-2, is DVKVTQSSRYLVKRTGEKVFLECVQDMDHENMFWYRQDPGLGLRLIYFSYDVKMKEKGDIPEGYSVSREKKERFSLILESASTNQTSMYLCASRPGGHTGELFFGEGSRLTVL.

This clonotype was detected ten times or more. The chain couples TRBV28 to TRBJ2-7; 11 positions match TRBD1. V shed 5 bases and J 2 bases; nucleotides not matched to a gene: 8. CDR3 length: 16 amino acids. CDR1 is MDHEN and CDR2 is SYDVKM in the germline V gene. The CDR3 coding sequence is TGTGCCAGCAGTGCCCCCCGGGACAGGGGGGCCTACGAGCAGTACTTC. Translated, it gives CASSAPRDRGAYEQYF.

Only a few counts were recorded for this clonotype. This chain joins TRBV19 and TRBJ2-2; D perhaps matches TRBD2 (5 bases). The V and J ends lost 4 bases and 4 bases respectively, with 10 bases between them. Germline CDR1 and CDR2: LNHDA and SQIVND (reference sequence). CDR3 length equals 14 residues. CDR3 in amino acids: CASSTQGGTGELFF. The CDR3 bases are TGTGCCAGTAGTACCCAAGGAGGCACCGGGGAGCTGTTTTTT.

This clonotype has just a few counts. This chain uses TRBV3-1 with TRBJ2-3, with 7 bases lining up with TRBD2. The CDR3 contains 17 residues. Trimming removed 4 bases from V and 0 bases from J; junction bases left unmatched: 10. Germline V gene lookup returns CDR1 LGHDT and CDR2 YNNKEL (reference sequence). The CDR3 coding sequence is TGTGCCAGCAGCCTTGGGGCAGCGGGAACTAGCACAGATACGCAGTATTTT. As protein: CASSLGAAGTSTDTQYF.

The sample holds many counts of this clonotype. CDR3 nucleotide sequence: TGTGCCAGCAGCTCAACTCAGGTGCTTAAACATGGCTACACCTTC. This sequence encodes CASSSTQVLKHGYTF. This chain joins TRBV12-3 or TRBV12-4 and TRBJ1-2; D is undetermined. The CDR3 length is 15 residues. V was pared by 6 bases and J by 6 bases, with 20 bases between.

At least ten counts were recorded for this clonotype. The CDR3 is CASSLGQGRTNEQFF. CDR3 nucleotide sequence: TGTGCCAGCAGCCTCGGACAGGGTAGAACCAATGAGCAGTTCTTC. The chain combines TRBV12-3 or TRBV12-4 with TRBJ2-1, with 8 bases that match TRBD1. V was clipped by 6 bases and J by 6 bases; unmatched bases: 10. The CDR3 is made up of 15 amino acids.

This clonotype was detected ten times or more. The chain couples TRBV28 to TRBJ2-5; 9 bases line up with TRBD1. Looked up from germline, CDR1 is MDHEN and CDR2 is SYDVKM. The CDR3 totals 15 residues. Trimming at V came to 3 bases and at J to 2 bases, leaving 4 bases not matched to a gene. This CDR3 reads CASSFRGQGQETQYF. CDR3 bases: TGTGCCAGCAGTTTCCGGGGACAGGGACAAGAGACCCAGTACTTC.

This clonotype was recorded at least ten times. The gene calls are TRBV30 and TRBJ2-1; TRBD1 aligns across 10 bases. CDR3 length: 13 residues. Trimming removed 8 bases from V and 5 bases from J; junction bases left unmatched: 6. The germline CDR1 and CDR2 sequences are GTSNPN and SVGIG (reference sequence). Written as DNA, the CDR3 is TGTGCCAGCCGGGACAGGGGCCACAATGAGCAGTTCTTC. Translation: CASRDRGHNEQFF.

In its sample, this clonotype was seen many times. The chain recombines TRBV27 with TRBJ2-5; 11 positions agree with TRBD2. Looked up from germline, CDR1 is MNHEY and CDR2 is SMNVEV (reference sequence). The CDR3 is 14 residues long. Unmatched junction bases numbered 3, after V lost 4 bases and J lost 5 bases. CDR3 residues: CASSSTSGMETQYF. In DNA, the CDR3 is TGTGCCAGCAGTTCGACTAGCGGGATGGAGACCCAGTACTTC.

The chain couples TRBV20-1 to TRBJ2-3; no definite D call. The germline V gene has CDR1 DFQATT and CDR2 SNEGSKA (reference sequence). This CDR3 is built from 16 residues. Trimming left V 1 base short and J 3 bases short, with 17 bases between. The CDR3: CSARGQRGWGTDTQYF. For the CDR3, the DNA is TGCAGTGCTAGAGGTCAGCGAGGATGGGGTACAGATACGCAGTATTTT.

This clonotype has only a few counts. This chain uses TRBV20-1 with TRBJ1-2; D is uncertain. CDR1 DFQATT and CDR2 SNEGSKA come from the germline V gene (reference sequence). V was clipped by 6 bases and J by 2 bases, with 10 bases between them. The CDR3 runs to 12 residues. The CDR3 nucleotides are TGCAGTGCGACACACGTGAACTATGGCTACACCTTC. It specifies CSATHVNYGYTF.

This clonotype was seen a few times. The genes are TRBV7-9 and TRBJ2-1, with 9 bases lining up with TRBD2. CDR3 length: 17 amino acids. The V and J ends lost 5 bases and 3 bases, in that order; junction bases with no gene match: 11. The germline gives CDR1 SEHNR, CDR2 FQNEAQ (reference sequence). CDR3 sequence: CASSRLGGTSNYNEQFF. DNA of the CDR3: TGTGCCAGCAGCCGCCTAGGTGGGACTAGCAACTACAATGAGCAGTTCTTC.

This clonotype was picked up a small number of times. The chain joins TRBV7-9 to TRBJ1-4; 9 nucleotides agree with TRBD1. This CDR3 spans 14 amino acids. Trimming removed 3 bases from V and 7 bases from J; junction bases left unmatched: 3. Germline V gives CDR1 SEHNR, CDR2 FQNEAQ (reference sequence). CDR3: CASSFGTGREKLFF. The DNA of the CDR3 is TGTGCCAGCAGCTTCGGGACAGGGCGTGAAAAACTGTTTTTT.

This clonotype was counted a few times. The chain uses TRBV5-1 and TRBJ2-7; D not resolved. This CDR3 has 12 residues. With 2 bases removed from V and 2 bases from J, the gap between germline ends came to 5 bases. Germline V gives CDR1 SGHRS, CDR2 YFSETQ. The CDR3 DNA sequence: TGCGCCAGCAGCTTCGATCCCTACGAGCAGTACTTC. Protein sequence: CASSFDPYEQYF.

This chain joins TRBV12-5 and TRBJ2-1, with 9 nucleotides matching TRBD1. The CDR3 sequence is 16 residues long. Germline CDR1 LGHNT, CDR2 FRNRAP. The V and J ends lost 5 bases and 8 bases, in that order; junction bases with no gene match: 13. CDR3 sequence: CASGPLPGQGADEQFF. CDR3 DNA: TGTGCTAGTGGTCCCTTGCCGGGACAGGGAGCGGATGAGCAGTTCTTC.

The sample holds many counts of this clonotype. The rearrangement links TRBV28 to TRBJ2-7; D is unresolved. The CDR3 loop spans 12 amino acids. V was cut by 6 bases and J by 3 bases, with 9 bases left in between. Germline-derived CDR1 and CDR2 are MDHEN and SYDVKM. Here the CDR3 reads CASSPTHYEQYF. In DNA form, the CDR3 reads TGTGCCAGCAGCCCAACTCACTACGAGCAGTACTTC.

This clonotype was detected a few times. The CDR3 DNA reads as TGTGCCAGCAGTTTAAGCGGGACCCAGTACGAGCAGTACTTC. This codes for CASSLSGTQYEQYF. The chain recombines TRBV12-3 or TRBV12-4 with TRBJ2-7; 7 bases match TRBD2. The CDR3 consists of 14 residues. J was trimmed by 4 bases and V by 2 bases; bases with no gene match: 5.